This paragraph reports one T cell receptor (beta chain). Relative to the germline gene, one junction end is altered; a read error may explain this. The sample comes from a study of T cell repertoires in cytomegalovirus infection. TCRdb redid the calling of the reads with MiXCR, one entry per CDR3 protein. In the table there are approximately 200,000 distinct CDR3 sequences, over 20% of which are singletons. This CDR3 is 14 amino acids long. This sequence was found in a human donor in good health (CMV status not recorded). Some clones in this sample may be carry-over from other donors' samples. Sequenced material: CD8+ T cells from PBMCs. J is TRBJ2-1 and V is TRBV12-3 or TRBV12-4; 10 bases are shared with TRBD2. The CDR3 region is CANSPTSGYNEQFF. CDR3 in DNA: TGTGCCAACAGTCCGACTAGCGGGTACAATGAGCAGTTCTTC.